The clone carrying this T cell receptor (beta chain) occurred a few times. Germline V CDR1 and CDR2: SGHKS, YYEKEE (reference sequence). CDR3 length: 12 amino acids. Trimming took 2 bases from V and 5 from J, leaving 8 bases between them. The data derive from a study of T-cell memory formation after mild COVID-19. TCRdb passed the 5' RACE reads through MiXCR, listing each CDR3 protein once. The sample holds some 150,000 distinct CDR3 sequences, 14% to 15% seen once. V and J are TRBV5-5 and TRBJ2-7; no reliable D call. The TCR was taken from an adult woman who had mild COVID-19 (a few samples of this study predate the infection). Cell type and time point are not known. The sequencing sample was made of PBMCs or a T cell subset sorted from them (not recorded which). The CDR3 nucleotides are TGTGCCAGCAGCTTCAGTGGTCACGAGCAGTACTTC. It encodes CASSFSGHEQYF.